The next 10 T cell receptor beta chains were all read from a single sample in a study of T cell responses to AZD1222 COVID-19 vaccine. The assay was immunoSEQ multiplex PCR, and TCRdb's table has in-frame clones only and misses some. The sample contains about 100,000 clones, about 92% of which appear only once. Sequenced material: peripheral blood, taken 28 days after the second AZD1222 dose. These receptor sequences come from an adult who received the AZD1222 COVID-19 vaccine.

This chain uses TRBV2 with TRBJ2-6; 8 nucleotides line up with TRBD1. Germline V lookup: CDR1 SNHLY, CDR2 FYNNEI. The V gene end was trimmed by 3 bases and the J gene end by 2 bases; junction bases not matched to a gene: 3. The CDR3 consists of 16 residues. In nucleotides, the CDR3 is TGTGCCAGCAGTGATCGGACAGGGACTGGGGCCAACGTCCTGACTTTC. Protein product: CASSDRTGTGANVLTF.

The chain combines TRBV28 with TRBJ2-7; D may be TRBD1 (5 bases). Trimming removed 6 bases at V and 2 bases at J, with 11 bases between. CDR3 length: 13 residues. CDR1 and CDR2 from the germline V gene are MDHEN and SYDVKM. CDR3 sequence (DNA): TGTGCCAGCAGCTCAGGGATCCCCTACGAGCAGTACTTC. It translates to CASSSGIPYEQYF. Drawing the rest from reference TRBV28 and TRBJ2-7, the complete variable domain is DVKVTQSSRYLVKRTGEKVFLECVQDMDHENMFWYRQDPGLGLRLIYFSYDVKMKEKGDIPEGYSVSREKKERFSLILESASTNQTSMYLCASSSGIPYEQYFGPGTRLTVT.

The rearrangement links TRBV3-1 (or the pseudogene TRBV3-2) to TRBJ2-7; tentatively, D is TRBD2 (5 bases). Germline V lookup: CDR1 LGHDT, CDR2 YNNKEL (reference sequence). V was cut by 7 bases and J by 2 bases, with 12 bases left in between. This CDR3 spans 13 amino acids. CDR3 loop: CASNPRAPYEQYF. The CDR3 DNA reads TGTGCCAGCAACCCGCGGGCCCCCTACGAGCAGTACTTC.

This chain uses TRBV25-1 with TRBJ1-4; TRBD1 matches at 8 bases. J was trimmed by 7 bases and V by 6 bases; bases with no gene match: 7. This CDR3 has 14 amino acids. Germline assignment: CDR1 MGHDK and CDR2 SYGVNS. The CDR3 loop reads CASRNDRGVEKLFF. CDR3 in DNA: TGTGCCAGCAGGAACGACAGGGGTGTTGAAAAACTGTTTTTT.

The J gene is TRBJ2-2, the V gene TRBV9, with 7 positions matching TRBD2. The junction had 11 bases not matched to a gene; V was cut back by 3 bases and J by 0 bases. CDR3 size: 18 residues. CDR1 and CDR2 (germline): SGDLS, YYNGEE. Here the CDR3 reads CASSAIPGLRTNTGELFF. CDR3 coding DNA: TGTGCCAGCAGCGCGATACCGGGACTACGAACGAACACCGGGGAGCTGTTTTTT.

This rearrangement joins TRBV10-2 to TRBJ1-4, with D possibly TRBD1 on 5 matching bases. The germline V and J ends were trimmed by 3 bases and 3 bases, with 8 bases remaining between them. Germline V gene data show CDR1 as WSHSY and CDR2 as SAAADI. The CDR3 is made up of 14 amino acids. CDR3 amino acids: CASSDREANEKLFF. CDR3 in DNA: TGCGCCAGCAGTGACAGGGAAGCTAATGAAAAACTGTTTTTT.

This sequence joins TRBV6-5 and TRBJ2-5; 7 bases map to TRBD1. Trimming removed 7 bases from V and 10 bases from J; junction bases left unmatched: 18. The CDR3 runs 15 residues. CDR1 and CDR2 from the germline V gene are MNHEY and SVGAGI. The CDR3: CASNPWDSRGVVQYF. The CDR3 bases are TGTGCCAGCAATCCTTGGGACAGCCGTGGTGTTGTCCAGTACTTC.

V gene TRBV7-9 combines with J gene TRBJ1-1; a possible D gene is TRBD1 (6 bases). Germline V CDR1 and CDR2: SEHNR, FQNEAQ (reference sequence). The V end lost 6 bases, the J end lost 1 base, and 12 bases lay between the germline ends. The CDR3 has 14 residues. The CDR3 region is CASSLQGPNTEAFF. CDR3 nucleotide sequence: TGTGCCAGCAGTTTACAGGGCCCGAACACTGAAGCTTTCTTT.

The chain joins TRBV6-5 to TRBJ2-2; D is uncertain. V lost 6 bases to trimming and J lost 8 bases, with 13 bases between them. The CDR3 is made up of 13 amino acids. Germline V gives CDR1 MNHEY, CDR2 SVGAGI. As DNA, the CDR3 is TGTGCCAGCAGCGGGTCGGCCGGGGGGGAGCTGTTTTTT. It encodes CASSGSAGGELFF.

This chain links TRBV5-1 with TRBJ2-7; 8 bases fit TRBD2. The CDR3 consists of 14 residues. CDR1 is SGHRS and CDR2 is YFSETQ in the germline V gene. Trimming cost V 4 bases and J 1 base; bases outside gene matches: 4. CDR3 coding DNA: TGCGCCAGCAGCACCTTAGCGGGATCCTACGAGCAGTACTTC. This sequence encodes CASSTLAGSYEQYF.